Here is one T cell receptor (beta chain) with its context. Its antigen has not been determined. No clone much larger than this one lies a single base away; base qualities are absent. The immunoSEQ Assay, a bias-controlled multiplex PCR, was used to amplify TCRbeta CDR3 regions from genomic DNA. The authors' pipeline ran thus. Within the assay, amplification of reference gene primers was used to estimate how many nucleated cells each sample contained. Sequence reads were collapsed and filtered to measure the absolute abundance of every unique TCRbeta CDR3 rearrangement. For each sample, productive Simpson clonality was calculated by taking the square root of Simpson's diversity index across productive rearrangements. The table was pulled from immuneACCESS by TCRdb, which kept in-frame rearrangements only. Such tables lose some clones; where checked, under half of the loss comes from unresolved V genes, and the rest has no known cause. The DNA was the basis for D and trimming; V, J and clone size are from that table. Present in this sample are about 340,000 clones, around 90% of which were seen just once. Approximately 17% of the sample rests with the top ten.

The junction carries 11 bases between V and J, which are trimmed by 1 base and 10 bases respectively. CDR1 LGHNA and CDR2 YSLEER were looked up in the germline V gene. From cysteine to phenylalanine, the CDR3 is 14 amino acids long. The entry retains the CDR3 DNA only, 42 bases that are in frame from base 1. This entry comes from a study of blood T cell repertoires in COVID-19 (dated by TCRdb to the early 2020s). In the study overall: The collaborator samples originated in the United States, Italy and Spain and spanned the acute and convalescent phases of COVID-19. A de-identified subject ID, COVID-19 status, age in years and sex were almost always included in the sample metadata. The repertoires were released in a freely available public database intended as a resource for research on the immune response to SARS-CoV-2. Deeply sampled blood TCRbeta repertoires from subjects exposed to, actively infected with, or recovered from COVID-19 were included in the dataset. The material from the prospective study consisted of cDNA or gDNA derived from T cells, B-cell-depleted T cells, or PBMCs. The samples were drawn from two sources: the first 160 participants of the ongoing ImmuneRACE study, and approximately 1,300 subjects contributed by 6 global collaborators. HLA class I and class II types, where available, came from metadata supplied by the sample provider rather than from assay-based typing. Study-wide conclusions, independent of this receptor: The amount of clinical and demographic metadata varied by source and participant and was provided uncurated.

Participants in the prospective study were enrolled through a virtual design, were aged roughly 18 to 95 years, and lived in approximately 25 United States geographic areas. In the prospective study, participants were assigned to cohorts based on the clinical history participants reported in a screening survey and a study questionnaire. Recovered participants in ImmuneRACE Cohort 3 were defined by two consecutive negative NP/OP PCR tests, clearance by a healthcare professional, or resolution of symptoms. Mobile phlebotomists in the prospective study collected whole blood, serum and a nasopharyngeal or oropharyngeal swab from every participant. Over a roughly two-month period, participants in the prospective study had the option of providing additional blood draws and questionnaires. Prospective study blood samples were shipped either frozen or at room temperature before DNA extraction.

The V and J genes are TRBV4-3 and TRBJ1-6, with no reliable assignment of the D segment. The clonotype was recovered from a woman aged 25-40 years who had recovered from COVID-19. Sequencing input: PBMCs or T cells enriched from blood (not recorded which). The nucleotide sequence is TGCGCCAGCAGCCAAGTCGGGAGTCCATCACCCCTCCACTTT. The translation is CASSQVGSPSPLHF.